This entry describes one T cell receptor beta chain. This sample was taken from a study of blood T cell repertoires in COVID-19. For the study at large: The samples span acute and convalescent COVID-19 from the United States, Italy and Spain.

Two negative PCRs, clearance, or symptom resolution characterized the recovered Cohort 3 donors. The data were produced by immunoSEQ multiplex PCR, yet TCRdb's version contains in-frame clones alone and is incomplete. The sample holds just over 300,000 clones; 80% to 90% are singletons and the top ten take about 2%. The CDR3 is 15 residues long. Germline assignment: CDR1 SGHNT and CDR2 YYREEE (reference sequence). Trimming shortened V by 1 base and J by 9 bases, and 17 bases separated the two germline ends. The source of this sequence is a man aged 25 to 40 who had recovered from COVID-19. The chain couples TRBV5-4 to TRBJ2-1; a possible D gene is TRBD1 (7 bases). Sample: PBMCs or T cells enriched from blood (not recorded which). CDR3 nucleotides: TGTGCCAGCAGCTTGTTGTCAGGGGGGACGGGTGAGCAGTTCTTC. This codes for CASSLLSGGTGEQFF.